This TCR beta chain was recovered during a study of beta chain features in type 1 diabetes. Each donor gave one heparinised blood draw averaging about 110 mL. Based on CD45RO/CCR7/CD25/CD127/CD95/CD27, CD4+ regulatory, stem cell-like memory, naive and central memory cells were sorted. V was clipped by 0 bases and J by 2 bases; unmatched bases: 17. This CDR3 contains 21 residues. Per germline, CDR1 LNHNV and CDR2 YYDKDF (reference sequence). As regards this clone: The antigen remains unidentified.

cDNA synthesis used the whole RNA isolate, giving expressed TCRB sequences. Method: immunoSEQ multiplex PCR; TCRdb's copy keeps in-frame clones and lacks some. The data hold 900,000 or so clones, with around a sixth observed a single time. Overall study findings and caveats: Researchers report that Type 1 diabetes patients had moderately but significantly shorter TCRB CDR3s across all four CD4+ subsets. Patients with type 1 diabetes carried fewer insertions and had more deletions at their VDJ junctions.

The clonotype comes from a woman younger than 35 in good health. This rearrangement joins TRBV15 to TRBJ2-7, with 12 nucleotides matching TRBD2. Sequencing was performed on naive CD4+ T cells from blood. The CDR3 region has the DNA TGTGCCACCAGCAGAGATTGGTGGTCTAGCGGGAGGGATGCAAGTACCTACGAGCAGTACTTC. Its protein product is CATSRDWWSSGRDASTYEQYF. Drawing the rest from reference TRBV15 and TRBJ2-7, the complete variable domain is DAMVIQNPRYQVTQFGKPVTLSCSQTLNHNVMYWYQQKSSQAPKLLFHYYDKDFNNEADTPDNFQSRRPNTSFCFLDIRSPGLGDTAMYLCATSRDWWSSGRDASTYEQYFGPGTRLTVT.